This T cell receptor (beta chain) was recovered during a study of brain T cells in children with intractable seizures. General study points: Viral specificity was inferred only from CDR3 similarity; HCMV serostatus was unknown.

V lost 0 bases to trimming and J lost 2 bases, with 10 bases between them. CDR3 length: 15 residues. Germline V lookup: CDR1 SNHLY, CDR2 FYNNEI. Assay: immunoSEQ multiplex PCR; the TCRdb copy retains only in-frame clones and omits some. The data show 65,000 to 85,000 clones, about 93% seen once. With respect to this clone: The antigen is unknown.

The source is a boy younger than two with tuberous sclerosis and intractable seizures. The sample here was peripheral blood, taken at surgery. This chain connects TRBV2 to TRBJ1-2, with a weak D call TRBD1 (6 bases). The CDR3 protein is CASSEAQGRNYGYTF. The DNA of the CDR3 is TGTGCCAGCAGTGAAGCCCAGGGGAGGAACTATGGCTACACCTTC.